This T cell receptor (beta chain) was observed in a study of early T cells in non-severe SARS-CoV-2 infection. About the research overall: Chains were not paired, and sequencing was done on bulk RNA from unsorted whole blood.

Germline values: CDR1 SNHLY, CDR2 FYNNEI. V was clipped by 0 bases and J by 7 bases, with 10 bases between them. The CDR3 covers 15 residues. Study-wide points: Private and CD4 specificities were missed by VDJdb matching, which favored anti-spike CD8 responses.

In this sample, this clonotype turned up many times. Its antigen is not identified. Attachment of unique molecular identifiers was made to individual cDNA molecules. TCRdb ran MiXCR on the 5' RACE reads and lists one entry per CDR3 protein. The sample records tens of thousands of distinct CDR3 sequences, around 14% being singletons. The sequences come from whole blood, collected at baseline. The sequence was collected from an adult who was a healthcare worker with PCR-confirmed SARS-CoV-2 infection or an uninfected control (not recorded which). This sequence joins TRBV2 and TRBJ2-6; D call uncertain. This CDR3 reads CASSEAGRVANVLTF. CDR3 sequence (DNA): TGTGCCAGCAGTGAAGCGGGAAGGGTAGCCAACGTCCTGACTTTC.